The present T cell receptor beta chain was sequenced within a study of spatial heterogeneity in lung cancer. Time point defined: sample taken at primary tumor resection. Material for sequencing was whole RNA from tumor, nontumor lung or frozen PBMC, left unsorted. The donor population consisted of roughly 70 patients with untreated, early-stage non-small cell lung cancer. Trimming cost V 1 base and J 0 bases, with 7 bases left between them. The V gene's germline CDR1 is SGHTA and CDR2 FQGNSA. This CDR3 region has 15 residues. Every TCR cDNA molecule carried a tag that served as a unique molecular identifier. Each CDR3 protein is one row after TCRdb ran MiXCR on the 5' RACE reads. The data contain about 13,000 distinct CDR3 sequences, 9.5% to 13% of them singletons. Study-level points and caveats: Among blood samples, ubiquitous expanded tumor TCRs appeared more at resection than at follow-up.

This clonotype was found many times. What it binds is not known. This clonotype originated in a male donor with early-stage non-small cell lung cancer. This rearrangement joins TRBV7-2 to TRBJ1-3; no clear D gene. Sample: PBMCs, taken at surgery. CDR3 bases: TGTGCCAGCAGCTTAGGGGCCAGCTCTGGAAACACCATATATTTT. It is translated as CASSLGASSGNTIYF.